These T cell receptor beta chains were read from a single sample in a study of response to subunit inactivated influenza vaccine. A single record per CDR3 protein comes from TCRdb applying MiXCR to the RT-PCR reads. The repertoire consists of about 540,000 distinct CDR3 sequences, with 20% to 25% occurring once and the leading ten covering 2.8%. These sequences were also reported in another study, on T cells expressing NK-cell markers.

Sequencing was performed on CD4+ T cells sorted from PBMCs, taken 11 to 12 days after vaccination. These TCRs come from a man between 50 and 59 years old who received an inactivated influenza vaccine. Each CDR3 is given with its conserved first and last residue. D genes are given only for firm matches. Clone size appears in some rows only: once, few, many, or a class for an expanded clone.

cdr3_length	v_call	d_call	j_call	clone_size	cdr3_aa	cdr3_nt
16	TRBV12-3/TRBV12-4	TRBD1	TRBJ2-3	many	CASSLLRGRGTDTQYF	TGTGCCAGCAGTCTCCTCAGGGGGCGCGGCACAGATACGCAGTATTTT
12	TRBV6-2/TRBV6-3	.	TRBJ2-3	.	CASSTDTDTQYF	TGTGCCAGCAGCACCGACACAGATACGCAGTATTTT
12	TRBV12-3/TRBV12-4	.	TRBJ2-2	.	CASSLGEGELFF	TGTGCCAGCAGTTTAGGTGAAGGGGAGCTGTTTTTT
13	TRBV19	.	TRBJ2-1	.	CASSQRAYNEQFF	TGTGCCAGTAGTCAGCGAGCGTACAATGAGCAGTTCTTC
16	TRBV21-1	.	TRBJ2-1	few	CASSKEFRGNYNEQFF	TGTGCCAGCAGCAAAGAGTTCAGGGGGAACTACAATGAGCAGTTCTTC
13	TRBV20-1	TRBD1	TRBJ1-4	few	CSASEGAGEKLFF	TGCAGTGCTAGTGAGGGGGCGGGGGAAAAACTGTTTTTT
13	TRBV20-1	TRBD1	TRBJ1-1	.	CSANRGPDTEAFF	TGCAGTGCTAACAGGGGGCCGGACACTGAAGCTTTCTTT
16	TRBV27	.	TRBJ2-5	.	CASSLLGGREVETQYF	TGTGCCAGCAGTTTATTGGGGGGGCGCGAAGTCGAGACCCAGTACTTC
14	TRBV4-1	.	TRBJ2-5	.	CASSQETVQETQYF	TGCGCCAGCAGCCAAGAAACTGTACAAGAGACCCAGTACTTC
13	TRBV6-6	TRBD1	TRBJ1-6	few	CASSGRDRAPLHF	TGTGCCAGCAGTGGACGGGACAGGGCCCCCCTCCACTTT
17	TRBV7-8	.	TRBJ2-1	few	CASSLGGGAASYNEQFF	TGTGCCAGCAGCTTAGGGGGGGGGGCGGCCTCCTACAATGAGCAGTTCTTC
13	TRBV5-1	.	TRBJ1-5	.	CASSLSLNQPQHF	TGCGCCAGCAGCTTGTCCCTCAATCAGCCCCAGCATTTT
18	TRBV11-1	TRBD1	TRBJ2-4	few	CASSLVRWDSTAKNIQYF	TGTGCCAGCAGCTTAGTTAGGTGGGACAGCACAGCCAAAAACATTCAGTACTTC
13	TRBV28	.	TRBJ2-5	few	CASSLPPQETQYF	TGTGCCAGCAGTTTACCCCCCCAAGAGACCCAGTACTTC
15	TRBV20-1	.	TRBJ2-7	few	CSARDTGWGTYEQYF	TGCAGTGCTAGAGATACGGGATGGGGCACTTACGAGCAGTACTTC
15	TRBV7-2	TRBD1	TRBJ1-2	.	CASSLEGTGSYGYTF	TGTGCCAGCAGCTTAGAAGGGACAGGGTCTTATGGCTACACCTTC
14	TRBV4-1	.	TRBJ1-2	.	CASSHDRFNYGYTF	TGCGCCAGCAGCCATGACAGGTTTAACTATGGCTACACCTTC
15	TRBV5-1	.	TRBJ1-6	.	CASSLDQGTSSPLHF	TGCGCCAGCAGCTTGGATCAGGGAACTAGCTCACCCCTCCACTTT
11	TRBV5-1	.	TRBJ2-2	.	CASRASGELFF	TGCGCCAGCAGGGCATCTGGGGAGCTGTTTTTT
16	TRBV5-1	.	TRBJ2-1	.	CASAVLPGGTYNEQFF	TGCGCCAGCGCGGTCCTGCCGGGGGGCACCTACAATGAGCAGTTCTTC
16	TRBV11-2	TRBD1	TRBJ2-5	.	CASSLRGQGRRETQYF	TGTGCCAGCAGCTTAAGAGGACAGGGTCGGAGAGAGACCCAGTACTTC
16	TRBV19	TRBD1	TRBJ1-1	.	CASSPGAGGRNTEAFF	TGTGCCAGTAGCCCCGGAGCAGGGGGAAGGAACACTGAAGCTTTCTTT